The 2 T cell receptor beta chains below were found in one sample sequenced in a study of CD8 T cells in Susac syndrome. After extraction with the RNeasy kit, about 0.45 to 1 ug of the RNA was reverse transcribed using random hexamers. TCRdb called the immunoSEQ multiplex PCR reads again in MiXCR, with one record for every CDR3 protein. The profile covers under 150,000 distinct CDR3 sequences, with 95% appearing a single time and 0.13% to 0.15% taken by the ten largest. Sequencing was done on a sample of CD4+ T cells from PBMCs. These receptors all come from a human donor with Susac syndrome.

The genes are TRBV20-1 and TRBJ2-3; 8 nucleotides align to TRBD1. Germline loops: CDR1 DFQATT, CDR2 SNEGSKA (reference sequence). CDR3 length: 15 amino acids. V lost 3 bases and J lost 3; bases outside the gene matches: 8. Here the CDR3 reads CSASRGQGRTDTQYF. CDR3 bases: TGCAGTGCTAGCAGAGGACAGGGAAGGACAGATACGCAGTATTTT.

The chain combines TRBV4-1 with TRBJ1-2; 7 positions match TRBD1. CDR3 length: 15 residues. V was clipped by 1 base and J by 6 bases; unmatched bases: 8. Germline lookup yields CDR1 MGHRA and CDR2 YSYEKL. The CDR3 region has the DNA TGCGCCAGCAGCCAAGTGGAGGGGGCGGCCCATGGCTACACCTTC. Translation gives CASSQVEGAAHGYTF.